This T cell receptor beta chain was observed in a study of blood T cells in healthy people across ages. A sample-barcoded 5' primer and a J-beta primer mix were used in a second PCR of about 6 to 12 cycles. Using its own MiXCR run on the 5' RACE reads, TCRdb lists one record per CDR3 protein. The sample lists around 1,500,000 distinct CDR3 sequences, 28% occurring once. Points from the study as a whole: Compared with aged donors, long-lived donors showed fewer expanded clones, suggesting selection. Estimates of diversity drawn from one million T cells were considered underestimates. Percentage of naive T cells showed a strong correlation with TCR beta diversity.

With 2 bases removed from V and 13 bases from J, the gap between germline ends came to 12 bases. CDR3 size: 12 residues. The germline V gene encodes CDR1 MNHEY and CDR2 SVGEGT. With respect to this clonotype: The antigen is undetermined.

The sample, approximately 10 milliliters of peripheral blood, was drawn from each donor. Sequenced: blood. J is TRBJ2-4 and V is TRBV6-2 or TRBV6-3; D is unresolved. The source of this sequence is a woman aged 25 to 39 in good health. CDR3 sequence (DNA): TGTGCCAGCAGTTACCCTCATCCTGAGCAGTACTTC. Protein sequence: CASSYPHPEQYF.